Described below is a single T cell receptor beta chain sequence and its context. The study drew participants aged about 18 to 89 years from about two dozen US areas. Under the authors' procedure: Reference gene primer amplification in the assay estimated nucleated cell counts. The repertoire was sequenced with immunoSEQ multiplex PCR; TCRdb's copy has only in-frame clones and lacks some. For V, J and clone size, that table is used; D and trimming come from the DNA. The table has hundreds of thousands of clones, 70% to 85% seen once. The entry originates in a study of blood T cell repertoires in COVID-19. Study details: Donors in the United States, Italy and Spain gave samples during acute or convalescent COVID-19. Sample material is recorded as cDNA or gDNA derived from T cells, B-cell-depleted T cells, or PBMCs.

This clonotype was obtained from a woman aged 55-75 years who had recovered from COVID-19. The sequencing sample was made of PBMCs or T cells enriched from blood (not recorded which).

The CDR3 loop reads CASSQGQGIADGYTF. In DNA form, the CDR3 reads TGTGCCAGCTCACAGGGACAGGGAATTGCCGATGGCTACACCTTC. The rearrangement joins TRBV18 to TRBJ1-2; TRBD1 aligns across 9 bases. This CDR3 is built from 15 residues. The V and J ends lost 4 bases and 6 bases, in that order; junction bases with no gene match: 9. Germline CDR1 is KGHSH and CDR2 is LQKENI.